This record covers a single TCR beta chain. There is no known antigen for this receptor. Base quality data are lacking; no much larger clone is found one base away. The CDR3 holds 16 amino acids from the cysteine to the phenylalanine. The DNA shown is the 48-base CDR3, in frame from base 1. CDR1 and CDR2, looked up from the germline V gene, are SGHVS and FQNEAQ. The germline ends are 12 bases apart after V is trimmed by 1 base and J by 2 bases. The data stem from a study of blood T cells in healthy people across ages (dated by TCRdb to the mid-2010s). Describing the broader study: In model experiments, template switching captured roughly one uniquely barcoded TCR beta cDNA molecule for every two T cells. Using deep sequencing normalized with unique cDNA molecular identifiers, the study measured how TCR beta repertoire diversity changes with age. The donors were split into four age groups: young (average about 15 years), middle-aged (roughly 39), aged (around 67) and long-lived (approximately 89). To avoid experimental bias, donors of different ages were spread randomly across the sequencing lanes. Two additional independent replicas of 1 million unique cDNA reads from the same blood draw were analyzed for two donors (one aged 18 to 30 and one aged 80 or older). Results and caveats for the whole study, not just this receptor: Since profiling was done on bulk unsorted PBMCs, naive and antigen-experienced compartments could not be conclusively compared. The long-lived group showed more naive CD4+ T cells, fewer expanded clones and increased TCR diversity than the aged group, suggesting age selection. The percentage of naive T cells measured by flow cytometry correlated strongly with observed TCR beta diversity. Observed TCR beta diversity per million T cells fell roughly linearly with age, and a significant reduction was already apparent by age around 39. The CMV infection status of donors was not known, potentially confounding age-related changes in expanded clonotypes. Total diversity estimates from one million sequenced T cells were considered lower bounds and underestimates.

The 35 to 40 donors, aged about 6 to 100 years, were systemically healthy Caucasian individuals from Russia. Approximately 11 milliliters of peripheral blood were drawn from each donor into EDTA-treated Vacutainer tubes. Ficoll-Paque density-gradient centrifugation was used to isolate PBMCs, with at least 6 million per sample. Total RNA was extracted from PBMCs with Trizol reagent, with at least 6 micrograms obtained per sample. For every donor, flow cytometry on a PBMC aliquot measured the percentage of naive CD45RAhigh/CD27high T cells. Library prep was done by 5' RACE. Data came from an Illumina HiSeq 2500. A second roughly 6 to 11 cycle PCR used a sample-barcoded 5' primer and a J-beta primer mix. A unique molecular identifier was introduced onto each TCR beta cDNA molecule by a template-switch 5' adaptor carrying 12 random nucleotides. At least 3 million CDR3-containing paired-end reads were obtained from each sample. First-strand cDNA synthesis was performed from all RNA using the Mint cDNA synthesis kit, with priming by a TRBC-specific oligonucleotide. Following uracil-DNA glycosylase treatment, all cDNA underwent a first 18-cycle PCR with the universal primers M1SS and BC2_uni_R. The study's own analysis went as follows. Normalization of each sample was performed by random selection of 1 million high-quality reads, each carrying a distinct molecular identifier. Reads with shared molecular identifiers were discarded instead of being binned into consensus sequences. MiTCR, run with a Q25 quality threshold and the strictest error-elimination algorithm, handled CDR3 identification, clonotype clustering and error correction. A nonparametric unseen species model using Euler transformation provided a lower-bound estimate of total TCR beta diversity. TCRdb reworked the public reads: Q25 trimming with fastp, MiXCR clone assembly, productive beta chains retained. Rows are combined by CDR3 protein, so each entry shows the most common genes and DNA. The V and J calls were determined by TCRdb, not by the authors. The sample table holds approximately 1.5 million distinct CDR3 sequences, of which about 31% were seen once. The ten largest clones represent approximately 10% of the sample.

This TCR derives from a woman in her twenties or thirties in good health. The chain joins TRBV7-8 to TRBJ1-3; the D segment cannot be called with confidence. The sample taken for sequencing was blood. The sequenced DNA: TGTGCCAGCAGCTTAGTTCTGGGAGAAGCTGGAAACACCATATATTTT. Its protein reads: CASSLVLGEAGNTIYF.